The source of this T cell receptor (beta chain) is a study of OX40 agonist ivuxolimab in advanced cancers. Regarding the complete study: Ivuxolimab was an agonistic, fully human IgG2 monoclonal antibody directed against OX40 (CD134), a costimulatory receptor. Intravenous ivuxolimab was administered to patients every 2 weeks at six dose levels: 0.01, 0.1, 0.3, 1.5, 3 and 10 mg/kg. The paper describes the monotherapy dose-escalation part (N = 52 patients) of the phase I trial of ivuxolimab. Three dose-escalation patients achieved partial responses, one with hepatocellular carcinoma and two with cutaneous melanoma. The point of sequencing TCRbeta in the periphery was to test whether ivuxolimab changed TCR sequence diversity and drove clonal T-cell expansion. In the dose-escalation cohort, approximately 82% of patients were male, and the mean age was 60 years with a range of roughly 20 to 80. Of the roughly 51 dose-escalation patients, hepatocellular carcinoma was present in about 20, melanoma in roughly 15, renal cell carcinoma in 9 and head and neck cancer in 9. Prior anti-PD-1, anti-PD-L1 or anti-CTLA-4 therapy was permitted, and checkpoint inhibitors had been received by about 44% of dose-escalation patients.

Patients with a history of autoimmune disease or receiving systemic immunosuppression were excluded from the trial. In every dose cohort, peripheral blood was drawn for TCR sequencing at baseline, cycle 4 day 1, and cycle 7 day 1. The samples were drawn from a first-in-human, open-label, multicenter phase I dose-escalation trial of ivuxolimab. Adults with locally advanced or metastatic melanoma, renal cell, hepatocellular, or head and neck squamous cell carcinoma were enrolled in the trial. Before TCR sequencing, CD4+ T cells and CD8+ T cells were sorted from peripheral blood as separate populations. What the work shows at the level of the full study, not this receptor alone: At doses of 0.1 to 3.0 mg/kg, clonal expansion of both CD4+ and CD8+ blood T cells was observed from baseline to week 6. In the 0.1-3.0 mg/kg groups, partial responders were among the patients with the lowest normalized peripheral clonal expansion, particularly in CD8+ T cells. Which antigens the clonally expanded peripheral T cells were specific for was not determined. After ivuxolimab, CD8+ T cells had more expanded clones than CD4+ T cells on average. Low levels of normalized T-cell clonal expansion were also shown by some nonresponding patients.

Genomic DNA was isolated from the sorted cells so that the TCRbeta CDR3 region could be sequenced. The immunoSEQ Assay was used for sequencing of TCRbeta CDR3 regions. Not all clones reach the TCRdb copy of this immuneACCESS table, which keeps in-frame sequences only. Checked studies attribute under half of the gap to unresolved V genes and leave the rest unexplained. Across this sample there are roughly 20,000 clones, with 80% to 90% seen only once. Of the sample, approximately 3% falls within the top ten clones. The germline V gene yields MRHNA for CDR1 and SNTAGT for CDR2. Including the terminal cysteine and phenylalanine, the CDR3 comprises 17 residues. Just the 51-base CDR3 DNA is kept, in frame starting at base 1. The junction shows trimming of 7 bases on V and 0 bases on J, plus 20 bases between the germline ends. Concerning this clone: No antigen is known for it. The input lacks base qualities; no much larger clone sits a single base away.

The starting material was CD4+ or CD8+ T cells sorted from blood, obtained in a trial of the OX40 agonist ivuxolimab. The receptor comes from an adult with an advanced solid tumor such as melanoma, head and neck, liver or kidney cancer. In this chain, TRBV6-4 is recombined with TRBJ2-3; the D segment could be TRBD2, given 6 matching bases. The CDR3 region reads CASTRPGDPSSTDTQYF. The DNA reads as follows: TGTGCCAGCACCCGACCGGGGGACCCCTCTAGCACAGATACGCAGTATTTT.